The entry below describes one TCR beta chain. Its antigen remains unknown. It was with unique molecular identifiers that the TCRbeta library was prepared. TCRdb re-derived calls from the PCR reads in MiXCR, one entry per CDR3 protein. The sample has 900,000 or so distinct CDR3 sequences; roughly 15% are singletons. Trimming left V 5 bases short and J 0 bases short, with 10 bases between. CDR3 length: 15 residues. This sample is drawn from a study of T-cell reconstitution after alpha-beta-depleted transplantation in children. Study results and limitations: When one year had passed after transplant, most T-cell counts and diversity came from newly produced T cells. Reportedly, roughly two months post-transplant, alpha-beta T cells arose from several hundred expanded graft clones.

The receptor comes from a male patient aged 5 to 17 who had a stem cell transplant for acute lymphoblastic leukemia, so the T cells may come from the graft donor. Sequenced material: PBMCs, mostly from graft donor cells, taken 360 days after TCRalphabeta/CD19-depleted stem cell transplant. The chain carries TRBV12-3 or TRBV12-4 and TRBJ1-4; D may be TRBD1 (6 bases). The CDR3 bases are TGTGCCAGCAGTGCGGACAGCCCAACTAATGAAAAACTGTTTTTT. Translated, it gives CASSADSPTNEKLFF.